This is a list of T cell receptor beta chains from one sample in a study of cytomegalovirus exposure and HLA in healthy donors. The protocol was immunoSEQ multiplex PCR, while the TCRdb copy is restricted to in-frame clones and leaves out a portion. The top ten hold around 3% of the sample, which has over 200,000 clones, 88% seen once. The specimen sequenced was PBMCs. The receptors stem from a young woman in good health and CMV-seronegative. Each CDR3 is given with its conserved first and last residue. The D gene is left open where the match is weak. Rows may omit the clone size; those that give it use once, few, many or a size class.

d_gene	abundance	len	v_gene	j_gene	CDR3nt	CDR3aa
TRBD1	-	14	TRBV10-3	TRBJ1-2	TGTGCCACGGGATCCGGGACAGAGAGAAATGGCTACACCTTC	CATGSGTERNGYTF
-	-	12	TRBV13	TRBJ1-5	TGTGCCAGCAGCTTCGCGGAAGGGCCCCAGCATTTT	CASSFAEGPQHF
-	-	13	TRBV11-2	TRBJ1-1	TGTGCCAGCAGCTTATACAGGAACACTGAAGCTTTCTTT	CASSLYRNTEAFF
TRBD2	-	20	TRBV27	TRBJ2-6	TGTGCCAGCACCAAATTATTCGGAGCGGGAGCTTACTCTGGGGCCAACGTCCTGACTTTC	CASTKLFGAGAYSGANVLTF
-	-	12	TRBV5-5	TRBJ2-7	TGTGCCAGCAGCGACCTGGGGCTGGGGCAGTACTTC	CASSDLGLGQYF
-	-	15	TRBV7-2	TRBJ1-1	TGTGCCAGCAGCTTAGACAGGGACCTGAACACTGAAGCTTTCTTT	CASSLDRDLNTEAFF
TRBD2	-	19	TRBV7-8	TRBJ2-6	TGTGCCAGCAGCTCCATCCTAGCGGGTGAAATCTCTGGGGCCAACGTCCTGACTTTC	CASSSILAGEISGANVLTF
-	-	13	TRBV29-1	TRBJ2-7	TGCAGCGTTGAAGAAGGGGGTAGGTACGAGCAGTACTTC	CSVEEGGRYEQYF
-	-	16	TRBV19	TRBJ2-6	TGTGCCAGTAAGTTTGGACAAGCCTCTGGGGCCAACGTCCTGACTTTC	CASKFGQASGANVLTF
-	-	11	TRBV5-6	TRBJ2-7	TGTGCCAGCAGCTTGGGAGACGAGCAGTACTTC	CASSLGDEQYF
-	-	11	TRBV5-5	TRBJ2-5	TGTGCCAGCAGCTTGGCGAGGACCCAGTACTTC	CASSLARTQYF
TRBD2	-	17	TRBV7-8	TRBJ2-1	TGTGCCAGCAGCTTAATGACTAGCGGGGGGATATACAATGAGCAGTTCTTC	CASSLMTSGGIYNEQFF
-	-	14	TRBV5-1	TRBJ2-7	TGCGCCAGCAGCTTGGAGGCATCGGGGTACGAGCAGTACTTC	CASSLEASGYEQYF
-	-	15	TRBV27	TRBJ2-1	TGTGCCAGCAGTTCGGAGACCGGGGTTTCCAATGAGCAGTTCTTC	CASSSETGVSNEQFF
-	-	16	TRBV21-1	TRBJ2-7	TGTGCCAGCAGCAAAGCGCATAGTAGCGAGGCTCGCGAGCAGTACTTC	CASSKAHSSEAREQYF
-	once	15	TRBV4-3	TRBJ2-7	TGCGCCAGCAGCCAAGATCTAGGGACTTCCTACGAGCAGTACTTC	CASSQDLGTSYEQYF
TRBD2	-	14	TRBV6-6	TRBJ2-1	TGTGCCAGCAGTTGGACTAGCGGATACAATGAGCAGTTCTTC	CASSWTSGYNEQFF
-	-	13	TRBV25-1	TRBJ2-5	TGTGCCGCAGGGCCAGCTGGCTCTGGGACCCAGTACTTC	CAAGPAGSGTQYF
TRBD2	-	15	TRBV6-5	TRBJ2-1	TGTGCCAGCAGTTACCCGACTAGCGGGAGCAATGAGCAGTTCTTC	CASSYPTSGSNEQFF
TRBD1	-	15	TRBV6-5	TRBJ1-1	TGTGCCAGCAGTTACTCCTGGACAGGGGGCACTGAAGCTTTCTTT	CASSYSWTGGTEAFF
TRBD2	-	19	TRBV27	TRBJ2-5	TGTGCCAGCAGTTTATTTTCCCTAGCGGGAGGCCATATCGTGGAGACCCAGTACTTC	CASSLFSLAGGHIVETQYF
-	-	17	TRBV7-2	TRBJ2-5	TGTGCCAGCAGCTTAAGTGGCCCGGGGAGCGGCCAAGAGACCCAGTACTTC	CASSLSGPGSGQETQYF
-	-	15	TRBV2	TRBJ2-2	TGTGCCAGCAATAGGGGACTGAGGAACACCGGGGAGCTGTTTTTT	CASNRGLRNTGELFF
TRBD1	-	14	TRBV28	TRBJ2-1	TGTGCCAGCAGTTGGGGACAGGGTTACAATGAGCAGTTCTTC	CASSWGQGYNEQFF
TRBD2	-	16	TRBV5-6	TRBJ2-7	TGTGCCAGCAGCTTGGCCGCAGAGGGGCCAGCGGGGGAGCAGTACTTC	CASSLAAEGPAGEQYF
TRBD1	once	15	TRBV7-8	TRBJ1-4	TGTGCCAGCAGGCCAAAGGGGACAGGGAATGAAAAACTGTTTTTT	CASRPKGTGNEKLFF
-	-	15	TRBV18	TRBJ1-5	TGTGCCAGCTCACCACCCGGCCAGACAGCTCAGCCCCAGCATTTT	CASSPPGQTAQPQHF